The rows below give T cell receptor beta chains drawn from one sample of a study of shared clonotypes between healthy human individuals. Libraries were prepared by immunoSEQ multiplex PCR; TCRdb keeps only in-frame clonotypes and omits some of them. The sample holds millions of clones; 85% to 95% are singletons and the top ten take under 0.45%. The sequenced material came from naive CD4+ T cells from PBMCs. The receptors here all came from a man aged 18 to 30 in good health. Some clones in this sample may be carry-over from other donors' samples. CDR3s include the opening cysteine and the closing phenylalanine or tryptophan. A D gene is named only where the DNA matches it firmly. For some rows the clone size is stated as once, few or many, or as a class when expanded; others skip it.

J gene: TRBJ1-5
D gene: NA
clone size: NA
V gene: TRBV7-9
CDR3 protein: CASSPEGGIDSNQPQHF
CDR3 DNA: TGTGCCAGCAGCCCCGAGGGAGGGATTGATAGCAATCAGCCCCAGCATTTT

J gene: TRBJ2-1
D gene: NA
clone size: NA
V gene: TRBV9
CDR3 protein: CASSTRPQEYNEQFF
CDR3 DNA: TGTGCCAGCAGCACCCGACCCCAAGAATACAATGAGCAGTTCTTC

J gene: TRBJ2-1
D gene: NA
clone size: once
V gene: TRBV11-3
CDR3 protein: CASSANNEQFF
CDR3 DNA: TGTGCCAGCAGCGCAAACAATGAGCAGTTCTTC

J gene: TRBJ1-3
D gene: NA
clone size: NA
V gene: TRBV9
CDR3 protein: CASSAGTGRLSGNTIYF
CDR3 DNA: TGTGCCAGCAGCGCTGGGACTGGGCGTCTCTCTGGAAACACCATATATTTT

J gene: TRBJ1-4
D gene: TRBD1
clone size: NA
V gene: TRBV4-3
CDR3 protein: CASSQDGQGGGRIEKLFF
CDR3 DNA: TGCGCCAGCAGCCAAGATGGACAGGGGGGAGGTCGGATTGAAAAACTGTTTTTT

J gene: TRBJ2-1
D gene: TRBD2
clone size: NA
V gene: TRBV7-2
CDR3 protein: CASSAPSGRLYNEQFF
CDR3 DNA: TGTGCCAGCAGCGCTCCTAGCGGGAGGCTATACAATGAGCAGTTCTTC

J gene: TRBJ2-1
D gene: TRBD2
clone size: NA
V gene: TRBV4-1
CDR3 protein: CASSTPPSGRAGEQFF
CDR3 DNA: TGCGCCAGCAGCACGCCCCCTAGCGGGAGGGCAGGTGAGCAGTTCTTC

J gene: TRBJ2-5
D gene: NA
clone size: once
V gene: TRBV4-3
CDR3 protein: CASSQGVRETQYF
CDR3 DNA: TGCGCCAGCAGCCAAGGGGTCCGGGAGACCCAGTACTTC

J gene: TRBJ2-7
D gene: NA
clone size: NA
V gene: TRBV10-1
CDR3 protein: CASSPGQSYEQYF
CDR3 DNA: TGCGCCAGCAGCCCGGGACAATCCTACGAGCAGTACTTC

J gene: TRBJ1-1
D gene: NA
clone size: NA
V gene: TRBV30
CDR3 protein: CAWSASALNTEAFF
CDR3 DNA: TGTGCCTGGAGTGCGTCTGCATTGAACACTGAAGCTTTCTTT

J gene: TRBJ2-3
D gene: NA
clone size: NA
V gene: TRBV10-2
CDR3 protein: CASSAPSLPDRQYF
CDR3 DNA: TGCGCCAGCAGTGCCCCTAGCCTCCCGGACAGGCAGTATTTT

J gene: TRBJ2-7
D gene: TRBD1
clone size: NA
V gene: TRBV6-5
CDR3 protein: CASRADRGVREQYF
CDR3 DNA: TGTGCCAGCAGGGCGGACAGGGGAGTAAGGGAGCAGTACTTC

J gene: TRBJ2-7
D gene: NA
clone size: NA
V gene: TRBV20-1
CDR3 protein: CSASRTYEQYF
CDR3 DNA: TGCAGTGCCTCACGGACCTACGAGCAGTACTTC

J gene: TRBJ2-2
D gene: TRBD2
clone size: NA
V gene: TRBV10-3
CDR3 protein: CAISESSGRGELFF
CDR3 DNA: TGTGCCATCAGTGAGTCTAGCGGGAGAGGGGAGCTGTTTTTT

J gene: TRBJ1-4
D gene: NA
clone size: NA
V gene: TRBV6-5
CDR3 protein: CASRGLGVLSEKLFF
CDR3 DNA: TGTGCCAGCAGGGGGTTGGGAGTCTTGAGTGAAAAACTGTTTTTT

J gene: TRBJ2-4
D gene: NA
clone size: NA
V gene: TRBV9
CDR3 protein: CASSLLGRGNIQYF
CDR3 DNA: TGTGCCAGCAGCTTACTGGGAAGGGGAAACATTCAGTACTTC

J gene: TRBJ2-7
D gene: NA
clone size: NA
V gene: TRBV30
CDR3 protein: CACHRGAAFGEQYF
CDR3 DNA: TGTGCCTGTCACCGCGGGGCGGCTTTTGGCGAGCAGTACTTC

J gene: TRBJ2-3
D gene: NA
clone size: NA
V gene: TRBV9
CDR3 protein: CASSTQPAGGDTQYF
CDR3 DNA: TGTGCCAGCAGCACCCAACCAGCGGGTGGAGATACGCAGTATTTT

J gene: TRBJ1-5
D gene: NA
clone size: NA
V gene: TRBV7-2
CDR3 protein: CASSLGLGAQGNQPQHF
CDR3 DNA: TGTGCCAGCAGCTTAGGTCTCGGGGCGCAGGGCAATCAGCCCCAGCATTTT

J gene: TRBJ2-3
D gene: TRBD2
clone size: NA
V gene: TRBV6-1
CDR3 protein: CASSEISGSHTDTQYF
CDR3 DNA: TGTGCCAGCAGTGAGATCAGCGGGAGCCACACAGATACGCAGTATTTT

J gene: TRBJ1-2
D gene: TRBD1
clone size: NA
V gene: TRBV29-1
CDR3 protein: CSVGRRQGDLYTF
CDR3 DNA: TGCAGCGTTGGGAGACGACAGGGTGATCTCTACACCTTC

J gene: TRBJ2-7
D gene: NA
clone size: NA
V gene: TRBV4-1
CDR3 protein: CASSPRLAGAYEQYF
CDR3 DNA: TGCGCCAGCAGCCCCCGGCTAGCCGGGGCTTACGAGCAGTACTTC

J gene: TRBJ2-7
D gene: TRBD1
clone size: NA
V gene: TRBV23-1
CDR3 protein: CASSLPGQEVGEDEQYF
CDR3 DNA: TGCGCCAGCTCCCTACCGGGACAGGAGGTGGGGGAGGACGAGCAGTACTTC

J gene: TRBJ1-2
D gene: NA
clone size: once
V gene: TRBV1
CDR3 protein: CTSSQAAGTGIYNYGYTF
CDR3 DNA: TGCACCAGCAGCCAGGCCGCCGGGACAGGGATCTATAACTATGGCTACACCTTC

J gene: TRBJ2-7
D gene: TRBD1
clone size: NA
V gene: TRBV10-3
CDR3 protein: CAISERFRGQGASGSSYEQYF
CDR3 DNA: TGTGCCATCAGTGAGCGTTTCCGAGGACAGGGGGCGTCGGGCTCCTCTTACGAGCAGTACTTC

J gene: TRBJ1-1
D gene: TRBD1
clone size: NA
V gene: TRBV5-5
CDR3 protein: CASSLGQGFSGAFF
CDR3 DNA: TGTGCCAGCAGCTTGGGACAGGGGTTCTCTGGAGCTTTCTTT

J gene: TRBJ2-1
D gene: NA
clone size: NA
V gene: TRBV28
CDR3 protein: CASGSGRRGEQFF
CDR3 DNA: TGTGCCAGCGGTAGCGGACGCCGCGGTGAGCAGTTCTTC

J gene: TRBJ1-4
D gene: NA
clone size: NA
V gene: TRBV28
CDR3 protein: CASRPRGENEKLFF
CDR3 DNA: TGTGCCAGCAGACCCCGGGGAGAAAATGAAAAACTGTTTTTT

J gene: TRBJ1-1
D gene: NA
clone size: NA
V gene: TRBV14
CDR3 protein: CASSQDRGARSTEAFF
CDR3 DNA: TGTGCCAGCAGCCAAGATCGTGGGGCAAGGAGCACTGAAGCTTTCTTT

J gene: TRBJ2-4
D gene: NA
clone size: NA
V gene: TRBV28
CDR3 protein: CASGRNIQYF
CDR3 DNA: TGTGCCAGCGGGAGGAACATTCAGTACTTC

J gene: TRBJ2-7
D gene: NA
clone size: NA
V gene: TRBV5-1
CDR3 protein: CASSKTGSGDEQYF
CDR3 DNA: TGCGCCAGCAGCAAGACAGGATCCGGAGACGAGCAGTACTTC

J gene: TRBJ1-1
D gene: NA
clone size: NA
V gene: TRBV29-1
CDR3 protein: CSVEPGFALNTEAFF
CDR3 DNA: TGCAGCGTTGAGCCCGGGTTCGCCCTGAACACTGAAGCTTTCTTT

J gene: TRBJ2-1
D gene: TRBD1
clone size: NA
V gene: TRBV6-6
CDR3 protein: CASRGTGGSYNEQFF
CDR3 DNA: TGTGCCAGCAGGGGGACAGGGGGTTCCTACAATGAGCAGTTCTTC

J gene: TRBJ2-1
D gene: NA
clone size: NA
V gene: TRBV10-1
CDR3 protein: CASSRGGGEQFF
CDR3 DNA: TGCGCCAGCAGCCGCGGAGGGGGTGAGCAGTTCTTC

J gene: TRBJ1-1
D gene: NA
clone size: few
V gene: TRBV27
CDR3 protein: CASTRAGGTEAFF
CDR3 DNA: TGTGCCAGTACACGGGCCGGGGGCACTGAAGCTTTCTTT